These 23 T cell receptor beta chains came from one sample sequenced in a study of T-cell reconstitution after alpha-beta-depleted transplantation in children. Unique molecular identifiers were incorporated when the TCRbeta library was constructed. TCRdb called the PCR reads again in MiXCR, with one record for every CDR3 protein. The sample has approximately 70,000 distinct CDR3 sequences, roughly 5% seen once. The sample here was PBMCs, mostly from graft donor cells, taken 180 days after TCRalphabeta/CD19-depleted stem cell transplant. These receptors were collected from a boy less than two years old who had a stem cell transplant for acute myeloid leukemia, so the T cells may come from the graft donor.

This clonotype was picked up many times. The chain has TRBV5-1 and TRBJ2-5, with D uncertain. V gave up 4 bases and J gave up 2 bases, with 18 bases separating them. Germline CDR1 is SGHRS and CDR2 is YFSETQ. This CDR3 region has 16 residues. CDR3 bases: TGCGCCAGCAGCCTCCTGGTTGGCAATCCACAAGAGACCCAGTACTTC. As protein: CASSLLVGNPQETQYF.

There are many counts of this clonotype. CDR3 sequence (DNA): TGTGCCACCAGGGACAGGGGGCGCACCGGGGAGCTGTTTTTT. It translates to CATRDRGRTGELFF. The chain employs TRBV24-1 and TRBJ2-2; 11 nucleotides match TRBD1. Trimming removed 7 bases from V and 4 bases from J; junction bases left unmatched: 1. CDR1 and CDR2 (germline): KGHDR, SFDVKD. This CDR3 comprises 14 residues.

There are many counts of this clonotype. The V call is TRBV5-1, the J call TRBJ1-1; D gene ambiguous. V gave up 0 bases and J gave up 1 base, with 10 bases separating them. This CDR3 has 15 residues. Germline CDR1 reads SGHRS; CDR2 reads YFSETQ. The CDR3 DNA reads TGCGCCAGCAGCTTGGCGGCAGCTAAGAACACTGAAGCTTTCTTT. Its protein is CASSLAAAKNTEAFF.

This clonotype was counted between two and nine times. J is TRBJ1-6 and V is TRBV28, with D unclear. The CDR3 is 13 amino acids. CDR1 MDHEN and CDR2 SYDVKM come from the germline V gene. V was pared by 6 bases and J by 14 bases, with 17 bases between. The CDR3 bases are TGTGCCAGCAGCCGTCCCCCAGGATCGACCCTCCACTTT. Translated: CASSRPPGSTLHF.

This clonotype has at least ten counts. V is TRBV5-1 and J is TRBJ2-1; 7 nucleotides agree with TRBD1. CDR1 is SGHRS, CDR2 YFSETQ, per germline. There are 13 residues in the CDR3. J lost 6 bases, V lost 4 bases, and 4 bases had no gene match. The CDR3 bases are TGCGCCAGCAGCACTGGGACAGTCAATGAGCAGTTCTTC. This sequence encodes CASSTGTVNEQFF.

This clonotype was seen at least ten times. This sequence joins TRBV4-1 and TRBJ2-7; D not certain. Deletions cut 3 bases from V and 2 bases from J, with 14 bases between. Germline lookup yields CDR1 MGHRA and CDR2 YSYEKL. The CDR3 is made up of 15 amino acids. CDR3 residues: CASSHRSEGPYEQYV. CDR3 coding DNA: TGCGCCAGCAGCCATCGATCTGAAGGCCCCTACGAGCAGTACGTC.

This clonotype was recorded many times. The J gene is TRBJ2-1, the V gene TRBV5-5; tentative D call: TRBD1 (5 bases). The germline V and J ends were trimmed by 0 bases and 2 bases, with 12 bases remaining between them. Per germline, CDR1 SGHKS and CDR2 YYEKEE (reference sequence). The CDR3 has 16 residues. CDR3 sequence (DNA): TGTGCCAGCAGCTTGGCTTCCAGGGCACCCTACAATGAGCAGTTCTTC. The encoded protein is CASSLASRAPYNEQFF.

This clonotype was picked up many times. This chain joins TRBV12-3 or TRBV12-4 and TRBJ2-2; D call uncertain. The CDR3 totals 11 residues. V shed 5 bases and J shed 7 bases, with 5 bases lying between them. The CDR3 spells CASSGNGELFF. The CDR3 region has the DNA TGTGCCAGCAGTGGGAACGGGGAGCTGTTTTTT.

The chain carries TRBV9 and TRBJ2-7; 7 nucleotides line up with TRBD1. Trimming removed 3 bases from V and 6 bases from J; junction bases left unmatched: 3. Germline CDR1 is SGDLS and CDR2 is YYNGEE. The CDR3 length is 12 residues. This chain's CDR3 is CASSATGTEQYF. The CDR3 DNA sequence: TGTGCCAGCAGCGCGACAGGGACCGAGCAGTACTTC.

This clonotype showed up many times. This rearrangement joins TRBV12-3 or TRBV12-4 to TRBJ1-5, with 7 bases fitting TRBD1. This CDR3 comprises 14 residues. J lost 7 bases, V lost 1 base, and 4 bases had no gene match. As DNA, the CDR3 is TGTGCCAGCAGTTTAGATGTCAGGGGGCAGCCCCAGCATTTT. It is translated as CASSLDVRGQPQHF.

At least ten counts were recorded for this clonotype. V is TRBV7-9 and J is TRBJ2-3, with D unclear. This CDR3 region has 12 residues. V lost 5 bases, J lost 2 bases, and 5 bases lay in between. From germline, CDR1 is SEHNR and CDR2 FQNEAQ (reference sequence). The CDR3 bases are TGTGCCAGCAGCCCTTACACAGATACGCAGTATTTT. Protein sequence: CASSPYTDTQYF.

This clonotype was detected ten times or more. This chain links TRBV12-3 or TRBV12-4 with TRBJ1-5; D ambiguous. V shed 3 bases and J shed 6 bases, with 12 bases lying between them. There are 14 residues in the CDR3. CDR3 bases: TGTGCCAGCAGTTTGGGTCACTGGGGTCAGCCCCAGCATTTT. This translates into CASSLGHWGQPQHF.

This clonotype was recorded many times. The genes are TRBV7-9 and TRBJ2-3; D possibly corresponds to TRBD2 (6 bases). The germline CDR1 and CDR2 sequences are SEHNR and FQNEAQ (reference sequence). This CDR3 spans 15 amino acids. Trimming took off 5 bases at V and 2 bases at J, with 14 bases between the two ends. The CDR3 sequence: CASSTTGLITDTQYF. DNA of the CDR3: TGTGCCAGCAGCACCACGGGACTTATCACAGATACGCAGTATTTT.

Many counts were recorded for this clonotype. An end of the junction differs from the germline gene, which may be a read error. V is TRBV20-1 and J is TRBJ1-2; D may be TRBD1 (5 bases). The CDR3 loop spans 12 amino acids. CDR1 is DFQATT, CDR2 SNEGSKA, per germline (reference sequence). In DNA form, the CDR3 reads TGCAGTGCTAGAGATCGTGGGTTGACAGACGGCTTC. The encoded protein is CSARDRGLTDGF.

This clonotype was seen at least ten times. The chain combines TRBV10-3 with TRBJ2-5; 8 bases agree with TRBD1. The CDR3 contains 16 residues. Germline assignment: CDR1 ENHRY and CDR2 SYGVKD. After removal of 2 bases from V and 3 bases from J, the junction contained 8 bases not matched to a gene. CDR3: CAISETGGPPKETQYF. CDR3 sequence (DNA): TGTGCCATCAGTGAGACAGGGGGACCCCCTAAAGAGACCCAGTACTTC.

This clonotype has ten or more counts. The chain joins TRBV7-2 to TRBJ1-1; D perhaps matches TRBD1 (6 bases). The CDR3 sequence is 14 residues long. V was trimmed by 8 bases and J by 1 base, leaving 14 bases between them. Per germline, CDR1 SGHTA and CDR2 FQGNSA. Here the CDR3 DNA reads TGTGCCAGCTTGCCCGGGACACCGAACACTGAAGCTTTCTTT. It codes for CASLPGTPNTEAFF. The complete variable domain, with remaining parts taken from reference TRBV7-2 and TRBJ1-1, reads GAGVSQSPSNKVTEKGKDVELRCDPISGHTALYWYRQSLGQGLEFLIYFQGNSAPDKSGLPSDRFSAERTGGSVSTLTIQRTQQEDSAVYLCASLPGTPNTEAFFGQGTRLTVV.

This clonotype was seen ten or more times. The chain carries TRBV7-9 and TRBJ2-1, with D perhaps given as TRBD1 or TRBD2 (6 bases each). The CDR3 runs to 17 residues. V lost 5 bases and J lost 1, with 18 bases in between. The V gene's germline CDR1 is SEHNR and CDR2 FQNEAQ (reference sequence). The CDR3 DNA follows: TGTGCCAGCAGCCACCCGTCGGAGGGGGTTTCCTACAATGAGCAGTTCTTC. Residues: CASSHPSEGVSYNEQFF.

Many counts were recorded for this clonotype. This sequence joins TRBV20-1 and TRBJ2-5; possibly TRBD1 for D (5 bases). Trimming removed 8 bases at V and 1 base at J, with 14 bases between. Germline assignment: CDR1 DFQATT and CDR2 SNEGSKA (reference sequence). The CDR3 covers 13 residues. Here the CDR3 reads CSTYLGAQETQYF. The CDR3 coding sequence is TGCAGTACCTATTTAGGGGCCCAAGAGACCCAGTACTTC.

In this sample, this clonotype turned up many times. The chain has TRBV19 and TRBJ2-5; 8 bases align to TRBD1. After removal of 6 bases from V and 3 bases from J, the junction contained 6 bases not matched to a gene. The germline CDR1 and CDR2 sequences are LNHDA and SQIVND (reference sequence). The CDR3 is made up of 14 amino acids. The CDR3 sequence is CASSLRDRKETQYF. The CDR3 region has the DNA TGTGCCAGTAGCCTCCGGGACAGGAAAGAGACCCAGTACTTC.

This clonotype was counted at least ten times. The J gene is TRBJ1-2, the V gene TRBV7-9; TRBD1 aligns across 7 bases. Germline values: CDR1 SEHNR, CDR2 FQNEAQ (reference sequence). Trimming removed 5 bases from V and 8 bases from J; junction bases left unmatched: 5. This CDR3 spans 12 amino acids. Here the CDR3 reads CASSPHRGGYTF. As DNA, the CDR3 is TGTGCCAGCAGCCCCCACAGGGGAGGCTACACCTTC. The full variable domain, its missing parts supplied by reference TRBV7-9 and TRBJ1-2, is DTGVSQNPRHKITKRGQNVTFRCDPISEHNRLYWYRQTLGQGPEFLTYFQNEAQLEKSRLLSDRFSAERPKGSFSTLEIQRTEQGDSAMYLCASSPHRGGYTFGSGTRLTVV.

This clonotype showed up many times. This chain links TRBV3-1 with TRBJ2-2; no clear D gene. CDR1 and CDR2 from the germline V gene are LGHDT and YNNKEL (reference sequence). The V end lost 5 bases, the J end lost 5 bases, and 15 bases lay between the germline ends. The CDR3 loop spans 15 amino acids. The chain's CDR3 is CASSRPQRSTGELFF. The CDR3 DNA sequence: TGTGCCAGCAGCAGACCCCAGCGCTCTACCGGGGAGCTGTTTTTT.

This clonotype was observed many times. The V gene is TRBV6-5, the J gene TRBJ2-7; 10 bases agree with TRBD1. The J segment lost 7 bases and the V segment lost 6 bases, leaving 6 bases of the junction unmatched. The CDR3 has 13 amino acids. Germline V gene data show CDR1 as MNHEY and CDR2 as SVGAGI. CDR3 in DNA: TGTGCCAGCAGCCGGGACAGGGGAGAGGAGCAGTACGTC. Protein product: CASSRDRGEEQYV.

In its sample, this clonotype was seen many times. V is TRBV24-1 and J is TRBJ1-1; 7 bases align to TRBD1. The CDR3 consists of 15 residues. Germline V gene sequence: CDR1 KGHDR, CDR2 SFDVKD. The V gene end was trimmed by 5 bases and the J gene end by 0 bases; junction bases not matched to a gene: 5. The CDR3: CATSAAGGMNTEAFF. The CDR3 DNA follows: TGTGCCACCAGTGCAGCAGGGGGTATGAACACTGAAGCTTTCTTT.